This T cell receptor (beta chain) appears in the sequencing data of a study of blood T cell repertoires in COVID-19. CDR3 size: 17 residues. CDR1 is MDHEN and CDR2 is SYDVKM in the germline V gene. V was pared by 3 bases and J by 8 bases, with 23 bases between. Methods used by the authors: Nucleated cell counts were estimated from reference gene primer amplification. Clones were sequenced by immunoSEQ multiplex PCR, and TCRdb holds only the in-frame ones, with some missing. V and J calls and clone size are copied from that table; D and trimming were computed from the DNA. The table shows approximately 260,000 clones, with 89% occurring only once.

The sequence was collected from a woman aged 40 to 50 who had recovered from COVID-19. The chain couples TRBV28 to TRBJ2-1; tentatively, D is TRBD1 (6 bases). The sample was peripheral blood. As DNA, the CDR3 is TGTGCCAGCAGTTTCAAGGGGGACATCGTCCTACCCCATGAGCAGTTCTTC. Translated: CASSFKGDIVLPHEQFF.